This TCR beta chain is from a study of human T cells and chemical hapten exposure. Across the whole study: The patients, most of them female, presented with alopecia areata, totalis or universalis.

V was cut by 5 bases and J by 0 bases, with 11 bases left in between. Germline CDR1 reads SQVTM; CDR2 reads ANQGSEA. The CDR3 loop spans 14 amino acids. TCRdb reprocessed the RACE reads with MiXCR, giving one entry per CDR3 protein. The repertoire includes roughly 64,000 distinct CDR3 sequences, 9.5% to 12% of them detected once, and roughly 2.3% sits in the top ten. The time point here: patch test 3, about 24 weeks after DPC sensitization. Treatment specified: therapeutic diphenylcyclopropenone sensitization with weekly scalp DPC. Before extraction, the whole blood was not fractionated, and total RNA was taken from it.

This specimen consisted of whole blood, obtained in connection with sensitization to the hapten diphenylcyclopropenone (DPC). The rearrangement uses TRBV29-1 and TRBJ1-3, with D possibly matching TRBD1 (6 bases). The sequence came from a woman in her twenties or thirties with alopecia areata. Some clones in this sample may be carry-over from other donors' samples. CDR3: CSVSAGVSGNTIYF. CDR3 in DNA: TGCAGCGTTTCCGCAGGGGTCTCTGGAAACACCATATATTTT.